The 30 T cell receptor beta chains in this list originate from one sample, sequenced in a study of PD-1 blockade in classical Hodgkin lymphoma. TCRdb's copy holds only in-frame clones and misses some; the assay was immunoSEQ multiplex PCR. The table includes approximately 22,000 clones, 70% to 75% detected once. Time point described: cycle 4 day 1 (C4D1), after 6 weeks of nivolumab. Every patient had relapsed following autologous stem cell transplantation, and cohorts differed in brentuximab vedotin exposure. The sample here was peripheral blood mononuclear cells (PBMCs), taken before the fourth cycle of nivolumab. These TCRs come from a human donor with classical Hodgkin lymphoma.

The J gene is TRBJ1-3, the V gene TRBV18; no reliable D call. In germline, CDR1 is KGHSH, CDR2 LQKENI. This CDR3 has 17 amino acids. The V end lost 8 bases, the J end lost 0 bases, and 20 bases lay between the germline ends. This CDR3 reads CASTLTRPHRSGNTIYF. DNA of the CDR3: TGTGCCAGCACACTCACTCGACCGCACCGCTCTGGAAACACCATATATTTT.

This clone was observed a single time. This chain joins TRBV10-3 and TRBJ1-2; D gene ambiguous. The V end was cut by 5 bases, the J end by 0 bases, with 7 bases between. CDR1 and CDR2 from the germline V gene are ENHRY and SYGVKD. This CDR3 contains 13 residues. CDR3 in amino acids: CAISTSANYGYTF. The CDR3 DNA reads TGTGCCATCAGTACATCTGCTAACTATGGCTACACCTTC.

This clone has only a few counts. This chain uses TRBV7-6 with TRBJ2-1, with 12 bases matching TRBD2. The V and J ends lost 0 bases and 8 bases, in that order; junction bases with no gene match: 8. The germline V gene encodes CDR1 SGHVS and CDR2 FNYEAQ. The CDR3 length is 17 residues. The CDR3 loop is CASSLAPSGGALHEQFF. The CDR3 bases are TGTGCCAGCAGCTTAGCCCCTAGCGGGGGGGCCCTCCATGAGCAGTTCTTC.

The V and J genes are TRBV2 and TRBJ2-1; TRBD2 matches at 7 bases. The CDR3 is 12 amino acids. Germline loops: CDR1 SNHLY, CDR2 FYNNEI. V lost 6 bases, J lost 9 bases, and 5 bases stayed unmatched. The CDR3 loop is CASRGSGGEQFF. For the CDR3, the DNA is TGTGCCAGCAGGGGTTCGGGGGGTGAGCAGTTCTTC.

The chain combines TRBV11-2 with TRBJ2-5; either TRBD1 or TRBD2 may supply D (6 bases each). The CDR3 is 15 amino acids. Trimming removed 5 bases at V and 7 bases at J, with 20 bases between. Looked up from germline, CDR1 is SGHAT and CDR2 is FQNNGV. In nucleotides, the CDR3 is TGTGCCAGCAGCGTATACCCGGAGGGGGTTGGGACCCAGTACTTC. This gives the protein CASSVYPEGVGTQYF.

The CDR3 nucleotides read TGTGCCAGCAGCTCGCAGTCTCGCTCTGGAAACACCATATATTTT. It specifies CASSSQSRSGNTIYF. The rearrangement links TRBV7-6 to TRBJ1-3; D unresolved. V lost 4 bases, J lost 0 bases, and 10 bases lay in between. The CDR3 extends over 15 amino acids. Germline-derived CDR1 and CDR2 are SGHVS and FNYEAQ.

In regard to this clone: Other nucleotide sequences in the sample specify the same CDR3. The chain joins TRBV9 to TRBJ1-2, with D unclear. Deletions cut 2 bases from V and 1 base from J, with 6 bases between. The length of the CDR3 is 13 residues. Germline V gene data show CDR1 as SGDLS and CDR2 as YYNGEE. The CDR3 coding sequence is TGTGCCAGCAGCGTTGGGCTTAACTATGGCTACACCTTC. Protein product: CASSVGLNYGYTF.

The CDR3 is CASSLSPGGNEQFF. CDR3 in DNA: TGTGCCAGCAGTTTGTCCCCCGGGGGGAATGAGCAGTTCTTC. The chain links TRBV6-5 to TRBJ2-1, with TRBD2 matching over 7 bases. Losses at the gene ends were 4 bases for V and 7 bases for J; bases not matched to a gene: 7. CDR1 is MNHEY and CDR2 is SVGAGI in the germline V gene. CDR3 length: 14 amino acids.

J is TRBJ2-5 and V is TRBV12-5, with a weak D call TRBD1 (6 bases). The J call is doubtful: the DNA matches TRBJ2-7 better. Germline V gene data show CDR1 as LGHNT and CDR2 as FRNRAP. The CDR3 contains 14 residues. CDR3 in DNA: TGTGCTAGTGGTAACAGGGATTGCTCTTACGAGCAGTACTTC. Protein: CASGNRDCSYEQYF.

The J gene is TRBJ2-5, the V gene TRBV7-9; 7 bases agree with TRBD2. The CDR3 length is 19 residues. Germline-derived CDR1 and CDR2 are SEHNR and FQNEAQ (reference sequence). Unmatched junction bases numbered 18, after V lost 0 bases and J lost 5 bases. The chain's CDR3 is CASSLAVLDRGVGWETQYF. CDR3 coding DNA: TGTGCCAGCAGCTTAGCCGTGCTCGATCGGGGGGTAGGTTGGGAGACCCAGTACTTC.

Within the sample, this clone is medium-sized (0.01 to 0.1%). This chain links TRBV4-1 with TRBJ1-6; D may be TRBD1 (6 bases). Germline lookup yields CDR1 MGHRA and CDR2 YSYEKL. There are 16 residues in the CDR3. V was trimmed by 0 bases and J by 9 bases, leaving 15 bases between them. CDR3 nucleotides: TGCGCCAGCAGCCAAGAAGCCCGGACAGACTTTTCACCCCTCCACTTT. The encoded protein is CASSQEARTDFSPLHF.

This clone was detected a few times. This chain links TRBV2 with TRBJ1-2; 12 bases match TRBD1. The CDR3 runs 17 residues. Trimming at V came to 4 bases and at J to 6 bases, leaving 12 bases not matched to a gene. The germline V gene has CDR1 SNHLY and CDR2 FYNNEI. CDR3 sequence: CASSGDRGPGNGNGYTF. In DNA, the CDR3 is TGTGCCAGCAGTGGGGACAGGGGGCCAGGTAATGGCAATGGCTACACCTTC.

The V call is TRBV18, the J call TRBJ1-1; no firm D call. V lost 4 bases to trimming and J lost 0 bases, with 6 bases between them. This CDR3 spans 13 amino acids. Germline assignment: CDR1 KGHSH and CDR2 LQKENI. DNA of the CDR3: TGTGCCAGCTCACTGGACCTGAACACTGAAGCTTTCTTT. It specifies CASSLDLNTEAFF.

This clone has just one count. The chain recombines TRBV10-3 with TRBJ2-7; possible D gene TRBD1, 6 bases. Germline V gene sequence: CDR1 ENHRY, CDR2 SYGVKD. The CDR3 has 14 residues. V lost 7 bases to trimming and J lost 2 bases, with 15 bases between them. The CDR3 region has the DNA TGTGCCATCAACACAGGGAGCCTCACCTACGAGCAGTACTTC. Translation gives CAINTGSLTYEQYF.

This clone was seen a few times. The chain carries TRBV25-1 and TRBJ2-1, with D possibly matching TRBD1 (5 bases). Germline V lookup: CDR1 MGHDK, CDR2 SYGVNS. With 6 bases removed from V and 7 bases from J, the gap between germline ends came to 7 bases. CDR3 length: 11 amino acids. The CDR3 nucleotides read TGTGCCAGCAGCCAGGGAAATGAGCAGTTCTTC. Encoded protein: CASSQGNEQFF.

V usage is TRBV7-2 and J usage is TRBJ2-1; D ambiguous. Germline CDR1 and CDR2: SGHTA and FQGNSA. Trimming left V 1 base short and J 1 base short, with 8 bases between. The CDR3 spans 15 residues. The DNA of the CDR3 is TGTGCCAGCAGCTTAGGTTTCCAGTCCTACAATGAGCAGTTCTTC. Translated: CASSLGFQSYNEQFF.

This clone was seen more than once but under ten times. The genes are TRBV9 and TRBJ2-3; TRBD2 matches 8 bases. Germline CDR1 reads SGDLS; CDR2 reads YYNGEE. The CDR3 is 18 residues long. J lost 3 bases, V lost 0 bases, and 12 bases had no gene match. CDR3 in DNA: TGTGCCAGCAGCGTAGCTCTCTCTAGCGGGCGAGTAACAGATACGCAGTATTTT. This translates into CASSVALSSGRVTDTQYF.

In its sample, this clone was seen a few times. The J gene is TRBJ2-3, the V gene TRBV5-4; 7 bases map to TRBD2. Germline V lookup: CDR1 SGHNT, CDR2 YYREEE (reference sequence). The trim removed 3 bases at V and 0 bases at J, leaving 4 bases unmatched. CDR3 length: 15 residues. CDR3 DNA sequence: TGTGCCAGCAGCTCGGGGGGTCAAAGCACAGATACGCAGTATTTT. Protein product: CASSSGGQSTDTQYF.

The chain joins TRBV5-6 to TRBJ1-5; TRBD1 is a possible D gene (5 bases). The V and J ends lost 3 bases and 3 bases respectively, with 10 bases between them. Germline V lookup: CDR1 SGHDT, CDR2 YYEEEE. There are 14 residues in the CDR3. The CDR3 nucleotides are TGTGCCAGCAGCTCACAGGAAGACAATCAGCCCCAGCATTTT. Translating it yields CASSSQEDNQPQHF. Using reference TRBV5-6 and TRBJ1-5 for the parts outside the CDR3, the full variable domain is DAGVTQSPTHLIKTRGQQVTLRCSPKSGHDTVSWYQQALGQGPQFIFQYYEEEERQRGNFPDRFSGHQFPNYSSELNVNALLLGDSALYLCASSSQEDNQPQHFGDGTRLSIL.

This clone was seen once. The chain links TRBV6-6 to TRBJ1-2; the D gene is possibly TRBD1 (6 bases). V lost 6 bases, J lost 2 bases, and 13 bases lay in between. There are 14 residues in the CDR3. The germline V gene has CDR1 MNHNY and CDR2 SVGAGI (reference sequence). CDR3 DNA: TGTGCCAGCAGCCGCGGACAGCGAAACTATGGCTACACCTTC. Translating it yields CASSRGQRNYGYTF.

The count of this clone is one. The genes are TRBV5-6 and TRBJ2-7; 10 bases line up with TRBD1. V lost 4 bases, J lost 2 bases, and 9 bases stayed unmatched. The CDR3 covers 16 residues. The germline gives CDR1 SGHDT, CDR2 YYEEEE. The CDR3 DNA is TGTGCCAGCAGCGGCCTTTGGGGACAGGGGACCTACGAGCAGTACTTC. Its translation: CASSGLWGQGTYEQYF. Filled out from reference TRBV5-6 and TRBJ2-7, the complete variable domain reads DAGVTQSPTHLIKTRGQQVTLRCSPKSGHDTVSWYQQALGQGPQFIFQYYEEEERQRGNFPDRFSGHQFPNYSSELNVNALLLGDSALYLCASSGLWGQGTYEQYFGPGTRLTVT.

The chain has TRBV5-5 and TRBJ1-4; 7 bases agree with TRBD1. This CDR3 spans 14 amino acids. Germline V gene lookup returns CDR1 SGHKS and CDR2 YYEKEE (reference sequence). The trim removed 1 base at V and 8 bases at J, leaving 5 bases unmatched. CDR3 coding DNA: TGTGCCAGCAGCTTGTTCCAGGGGGTCGAAAAACTGTTTTTT. Translated, it gives CASSLFQGVEKLFF.

V usage is TRBV7-2 and J usage is TRBJ2-7, with 14 bases that match TRBD2. Germline V gene lookup returns CDR1 SGHTA and CDR2 FQGNSA. This CDR3 is 17 amino acids long. V gave up 2 bases and J gave up 2 bases; unmatched junction bases: 5. CDR3 amino acids: CASSLPQTSGRAYEQYF. CDR3 nucleotides: TGTGCCAGCAGCTTACCCCAGACTAGCGGGAGGGCCTACGAGCAGTACTTC.

The V call is TRBV7-8, the J call TRBJ1-5; D perhaps matches TRBD1 (6 bases). Germline lookup yields CDR1 SGHVS and CDR2 FQNEAQ. With 5 bases removed from V and 4 bases from J, the gap between germline ends came to 18 bases. This CDR3 contains 16 residues. The CDR3 sequence: CASSLAEGHRNQPQHF. CDR3 in DNA: TGTGCCAGCAGCCTGGCCGAGGGACACCGAAATCAGCCCCAGCATTTT. Based on the CDR3 plus reference TRBV7-8 and TRBJ1-5, the full variable domain is GAGVSQSPRYKVAKRGQDVALRCDPISGHVSLFWYQQALGQGPEFLTYFQNEAQLDKSGLPSDRFFAERPEGSVSTLKIQRTQQEDSAVYLCASSLAEGHRNQPQHFGDGTRLSIL.

The CDR3 DNA reads as TGTGCCAGCAGTGAAGATTACAGGAACACTGAAGCTTTCTTT. This sequence encodes CASSEDYRNTEAFF. The V gene is TRBV2, the J gene TRBJ1-1, with D hard to call. CDR3 size: 14 residues. In germline, CDR1 is SNHLY, CDR2 FYNNEI. V lost 1 base, J lost 1 base, and 7 bases lay in between.

This clone was seen a few times. The chain uses TRBV30 and TRBJ1-2; D perhaps matches TRBD1 (6 bases). Trimming removed 4 bases from V and 0 bases from J, with 18 bases in between. The CDR3 extends over 16 amino acids. Germline CDR1 reads GTSNPN; CDR2 reads SVGIG (reference sequence). The CDR3 DNA is TGTGCCTGGATTCGAAAGGAGGCAGGGGCTAACTATGGCTACACCTTC. Translating gives CAWIRKEAGANYGYTF.

The V gene is TRBV2, the J gene TRBJ1-6, with TRBD1 identical over 8 bases. This CDR3 is built from 14 residues. Germline CDR1 and CDR2: SNHLY and FYNNEI. After removal of 6 bases from V and 7 bases from J, the junction contained 5 bases not matched to a gene. The CDR3 loop reads CASREQGGNSPLHF. CDR3 nucleotides: TGTGCCAGCAGGGAACAGGGGGGAAATTCACCCCTCCACTTT.

This chain links TRBV29-1 with TRBJ1-4; 8 bases are a match to TRBD1. J gave up 8 bases and V 1 base, and 3 bases lay outside the gene matches. The CDR3 extends over 13 amino acids. CDR1 and CDR2 from the germline V gene are SQVTM and ANQGSEA. CDR3 sequence: CSVEGQGREKLFF. The DNA for the CDR3 is TGCAGCGTTGAAGGACAGGGGAGGGAAAAACTGTTTTTT.

This chain uses TRBV28 with TRBJ1-5, with 8 bases lining up with TRBD1. V was pared by 5 bases and J by 5 bases, with 2 bases of the junction left unmatched. CDR1 is MDHEN and CDR2 is SYDVKM in the germline V gene. This CDR3 is built from 13 residues. The CDR3 coding sequence is TGTGCCAGCAGTCGGACAGGGTATCAGCCCCAGCATTTT. Encoded protein: CASSRTGYQPQHF.

The chain employs TRBV5-1 and TRBJ1-2, with D unclear. V lost 6 bases and J lost 4, with 22 bases in between. The germline CDR1 and CDR2 sequences are SGHRS and YFSETQ. This CDR3 is 16 amino acids long. CDR3 sequence reads: CASTPTIQTEIYGYTF. The CDR3 DNA reads TGCGCCAGCACCCCTACGATCCAGACGGAAATCTATGGCTACACCTTC.